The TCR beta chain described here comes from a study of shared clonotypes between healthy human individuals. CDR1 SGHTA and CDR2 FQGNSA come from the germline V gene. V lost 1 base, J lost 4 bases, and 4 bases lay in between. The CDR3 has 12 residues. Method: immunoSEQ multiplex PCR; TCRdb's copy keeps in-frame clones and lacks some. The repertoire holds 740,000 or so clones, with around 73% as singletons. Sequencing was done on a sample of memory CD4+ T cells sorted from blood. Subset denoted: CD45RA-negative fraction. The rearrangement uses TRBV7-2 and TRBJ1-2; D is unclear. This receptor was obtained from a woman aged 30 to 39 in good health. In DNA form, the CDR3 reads TGTGCCAGCAGCTTAGAGGGCTATGGCTACACCTTC. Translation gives CASSLEGYGYTF.